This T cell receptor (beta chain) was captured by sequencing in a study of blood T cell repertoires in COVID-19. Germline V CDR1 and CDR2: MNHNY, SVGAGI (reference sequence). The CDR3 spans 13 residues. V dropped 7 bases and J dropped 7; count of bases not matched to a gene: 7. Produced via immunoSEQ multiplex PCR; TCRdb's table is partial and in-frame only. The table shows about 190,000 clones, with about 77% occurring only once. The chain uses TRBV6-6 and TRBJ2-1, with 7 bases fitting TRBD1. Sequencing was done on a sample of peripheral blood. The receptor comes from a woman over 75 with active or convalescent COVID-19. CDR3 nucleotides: TGTGCCAGCAAAGGGGGCGCAGGAAATGAGCAGTTCTTC. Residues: CASKGGAGNEQFF.